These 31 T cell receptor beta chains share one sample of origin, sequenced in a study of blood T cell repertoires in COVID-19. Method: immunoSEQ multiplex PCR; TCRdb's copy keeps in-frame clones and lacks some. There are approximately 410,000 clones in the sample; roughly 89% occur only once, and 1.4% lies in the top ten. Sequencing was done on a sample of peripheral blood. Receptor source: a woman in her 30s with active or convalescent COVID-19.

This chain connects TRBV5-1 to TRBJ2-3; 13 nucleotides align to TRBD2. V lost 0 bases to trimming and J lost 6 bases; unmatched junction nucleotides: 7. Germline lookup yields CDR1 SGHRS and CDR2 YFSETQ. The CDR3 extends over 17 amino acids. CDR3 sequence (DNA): TGCGCCAGCAGCTTGGGCGGTGGGACTAGCGGGACGGATACGCAGTATTTT. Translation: CASSLGGGTSGTDTQYF.

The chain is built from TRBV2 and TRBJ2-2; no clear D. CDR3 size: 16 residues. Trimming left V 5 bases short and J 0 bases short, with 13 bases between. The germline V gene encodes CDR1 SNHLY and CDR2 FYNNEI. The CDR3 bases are TGTGCCAGCAGTTTCTCTACGTTCGCGAACACCGGGGAGCTGTTTTTT. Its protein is CASSFSTFANTGELFF. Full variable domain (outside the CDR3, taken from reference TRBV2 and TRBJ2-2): EPEVTQTPSHQVTQMGQEVILRCVPISNHLYFYWYRQILGQKVEFLVSFYNNEISEKSEIFDDQFSVERPDGSNFTLKIRSTKLEDSAMYFCASSFSTFANTGELFFGEGSRLTVL.

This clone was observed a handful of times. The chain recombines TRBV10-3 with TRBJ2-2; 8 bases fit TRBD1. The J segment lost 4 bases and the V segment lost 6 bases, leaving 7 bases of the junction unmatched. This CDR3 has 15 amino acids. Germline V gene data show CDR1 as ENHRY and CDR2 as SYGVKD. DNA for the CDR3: TGTGCCATCAGGGAAGACAGGGGCGGCACCGGGGAGCTGTTTTTT. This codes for CAIREDRGGTGELFF.

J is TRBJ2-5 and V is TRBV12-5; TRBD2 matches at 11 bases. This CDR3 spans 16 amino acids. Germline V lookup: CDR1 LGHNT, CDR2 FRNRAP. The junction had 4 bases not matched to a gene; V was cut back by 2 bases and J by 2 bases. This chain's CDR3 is CASGLLTSGAQETQYF. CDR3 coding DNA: TGTGCTAGTGGTTTGTTGACTAGCGGGGCACAAGAGACCCAGTACTTC.

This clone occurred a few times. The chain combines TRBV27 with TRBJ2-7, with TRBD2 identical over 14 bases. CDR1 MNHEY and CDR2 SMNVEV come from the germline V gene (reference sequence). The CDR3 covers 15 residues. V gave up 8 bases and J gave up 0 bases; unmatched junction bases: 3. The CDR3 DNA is TGTGCCAGCGGACTAGCGGGAGGCCTCTCCTACGAGCAGTACTTC. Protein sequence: CASGLAGGLSYEQYF.

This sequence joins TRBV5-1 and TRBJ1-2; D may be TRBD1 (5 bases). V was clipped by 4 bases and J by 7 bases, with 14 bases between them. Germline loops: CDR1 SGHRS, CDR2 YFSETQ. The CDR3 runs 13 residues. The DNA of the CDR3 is TGCGCCAGCAGCGGAGGGGTGGGCGGTGGCTACACCTTC. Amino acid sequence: CASSGGVGGGYTF.

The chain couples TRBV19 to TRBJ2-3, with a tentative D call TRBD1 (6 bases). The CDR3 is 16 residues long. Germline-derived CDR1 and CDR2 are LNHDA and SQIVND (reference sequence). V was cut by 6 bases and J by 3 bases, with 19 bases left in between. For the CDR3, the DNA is TGTGCCAGTAGCCAGTTTACCGGGACAACGACAGATACGCAGTATTTT. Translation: CASSQFTGTTTDTQYF.

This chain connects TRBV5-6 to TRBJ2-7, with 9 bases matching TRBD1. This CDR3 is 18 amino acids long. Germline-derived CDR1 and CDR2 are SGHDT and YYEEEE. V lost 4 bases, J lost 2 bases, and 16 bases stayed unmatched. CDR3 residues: CASSPPYGTGQGPYEQYF. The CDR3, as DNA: TGTGCCAGCAGCCCCCCTTATGGTACAGGACAGGGGCCCTACGAGCAGTACTTC. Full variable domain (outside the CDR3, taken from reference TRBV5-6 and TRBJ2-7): DAGVTQSPTHLIKTRGQQVTLRCSPKSGHDTVSWYQQALGQGPQFIFQYYEEEERQRGNFPDRFSGHQFPNYSSELNVNALLLGDSALYLCASSPPYGTGQGPYEQYFGPGTRLTVT.

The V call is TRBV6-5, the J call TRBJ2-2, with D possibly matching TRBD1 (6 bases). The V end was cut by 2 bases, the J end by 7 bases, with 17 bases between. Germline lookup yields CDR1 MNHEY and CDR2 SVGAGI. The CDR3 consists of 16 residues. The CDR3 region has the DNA TGTGCCAGCAGTTACCTTTTGGGGGACACAGGCGGGGAGCTGTTTTTT. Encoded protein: CASSYLLGDTGGELFF.

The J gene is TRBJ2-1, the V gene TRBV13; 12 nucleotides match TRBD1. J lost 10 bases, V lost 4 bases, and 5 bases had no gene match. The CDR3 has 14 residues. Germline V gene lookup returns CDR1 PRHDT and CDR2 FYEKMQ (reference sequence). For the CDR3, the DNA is TGTGCCAGCAGCTCCGGGACAGGGGGCCGGGAGCAGTTCTTC. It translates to CASSSGTGGREQFF.

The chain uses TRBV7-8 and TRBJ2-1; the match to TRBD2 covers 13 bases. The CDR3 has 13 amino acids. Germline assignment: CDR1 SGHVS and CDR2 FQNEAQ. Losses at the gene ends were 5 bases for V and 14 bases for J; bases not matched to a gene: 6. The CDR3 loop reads CASSMGLAGSEFF. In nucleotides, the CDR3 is TGTGCCAGCAGCATGGGACTAGCGGGATCAGAGTTCTTC.

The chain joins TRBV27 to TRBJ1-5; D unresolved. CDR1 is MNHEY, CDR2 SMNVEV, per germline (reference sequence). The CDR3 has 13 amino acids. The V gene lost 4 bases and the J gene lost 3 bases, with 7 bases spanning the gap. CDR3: CASSSGYNQPQHF. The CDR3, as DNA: TGTGCCAGCAGTTCGGGGTACAATCAGCCCCAGCATTTT.

The CDR3: CASSHGENTEAFF. As DNA, the CDR3 is TGTGCCAGCAGTCACGGGGAAAACACTGAAGCTTTCTTT. The chain combines TRBV27 with TRBJ1-1; D is unresolved. Per the germline V gene, CDR1 is MNHEY and CDR2 is SMNVEV (reference sequence). This CDR3 has 13 amino acids. Between the trimmed V and J ends, which lost 5 bases and 2 bases, there was a span of 9 bases.

The CDR3 loop is CASHDRAAGNTIYF. CDR3 bases: TGTGCCAGCCACGACAGGGCGGCTGGAAACACCATATATTTT. V usage is TRBV6-5 and J usage is TRBJ1-3; 7 nucleotides line up with TRBD1. This CDR3 has 14 amino acids. Germline loops: CDR1 MNHEY, CDR2 SVGAGI. V lost 8 bases and J lost 2; bases outside the gene matches: 6.

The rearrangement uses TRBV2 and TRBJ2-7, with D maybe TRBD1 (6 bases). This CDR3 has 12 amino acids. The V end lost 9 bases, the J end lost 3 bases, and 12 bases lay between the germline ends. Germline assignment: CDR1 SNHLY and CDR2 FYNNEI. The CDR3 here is CASGRGLYEQYF. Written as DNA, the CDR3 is TGTGCCAGTGGCAGGGGCCTCTACGAGCAGTACTTC.

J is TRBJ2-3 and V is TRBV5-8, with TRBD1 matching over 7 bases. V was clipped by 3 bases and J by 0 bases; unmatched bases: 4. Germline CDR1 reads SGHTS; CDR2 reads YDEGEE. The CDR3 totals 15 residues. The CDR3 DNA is TGTGCCAGCAGCTCGGGGACAGCTAGCACAGATACGCAGTATTTT. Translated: CASSSGTASTDTQYF.

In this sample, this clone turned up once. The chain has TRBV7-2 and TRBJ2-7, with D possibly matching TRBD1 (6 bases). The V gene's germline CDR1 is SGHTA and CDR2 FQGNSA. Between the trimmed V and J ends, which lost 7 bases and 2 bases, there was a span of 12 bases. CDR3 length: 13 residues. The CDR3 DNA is TGTGCCAGCACCCCGGGACACGCCTACGAGCAGTACTTC. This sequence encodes CASTPGHAYEQYF. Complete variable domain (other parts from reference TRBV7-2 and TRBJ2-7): GAGVSQSPSNKVTEKGKDVELRCDPISGHTALYWYRQSLGQGLEFLIYFQGNSAPDKSGLPSDRFSAERTGGSVSTLTIQRTQQEDSAVYLCASTPGHAYEQYFGPGTRLTVT.

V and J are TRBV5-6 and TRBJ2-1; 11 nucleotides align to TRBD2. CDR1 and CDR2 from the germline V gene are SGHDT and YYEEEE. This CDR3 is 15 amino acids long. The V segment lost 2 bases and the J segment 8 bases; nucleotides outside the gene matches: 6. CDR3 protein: CASSFLAGGGDEQFF. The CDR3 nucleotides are TGTGCCAGCAGCTTCCTAGCGGGAGGTGGCGATGAGCAGTTCTTC.

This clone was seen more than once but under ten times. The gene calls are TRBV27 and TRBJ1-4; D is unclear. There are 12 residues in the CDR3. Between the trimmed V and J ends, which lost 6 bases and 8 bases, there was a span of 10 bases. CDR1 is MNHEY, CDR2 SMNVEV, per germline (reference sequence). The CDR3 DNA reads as TGTGCCAGCAGGGCCCTCCTCGAAAAACTGTTTTTT. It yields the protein CASRALLEKLFF. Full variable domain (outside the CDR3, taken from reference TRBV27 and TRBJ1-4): EAQVTQNPRYLITVTGKKLTVTCSQNMNHEYMSWYRQDPGLGLRQIYYSMNVEVTDKGDVPEGYKVSRKEKRNFPLILESPSPNQTSLYFCASRALLEKLFFGSGTQLSVL.

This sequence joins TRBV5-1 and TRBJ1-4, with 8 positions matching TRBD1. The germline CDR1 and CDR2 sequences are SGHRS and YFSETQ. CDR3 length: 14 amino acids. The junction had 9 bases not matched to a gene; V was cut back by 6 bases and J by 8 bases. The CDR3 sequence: CASTPGQVGEKLFF. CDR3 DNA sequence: TGCGCCAGCACCCCGGGACAGGTCGGGGAAAAACTGTTTTTT.

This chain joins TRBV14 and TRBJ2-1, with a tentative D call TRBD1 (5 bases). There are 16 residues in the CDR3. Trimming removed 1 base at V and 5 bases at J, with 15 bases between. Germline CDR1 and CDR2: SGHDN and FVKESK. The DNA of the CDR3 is TGTGCCAGCAGCCAAGCACGGACACTTTATAACAATGAGCAGTTCTTC. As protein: CASSQARTLYNNEQFF.

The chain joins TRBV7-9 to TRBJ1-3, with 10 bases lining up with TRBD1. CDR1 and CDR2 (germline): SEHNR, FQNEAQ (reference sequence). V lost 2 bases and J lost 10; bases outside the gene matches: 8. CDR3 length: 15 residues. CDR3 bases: TGTGCCAGCAGCTTATCCGGACAGGGGGGATCGACCATATATTTT. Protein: CASSLSGQGGSTIYF.

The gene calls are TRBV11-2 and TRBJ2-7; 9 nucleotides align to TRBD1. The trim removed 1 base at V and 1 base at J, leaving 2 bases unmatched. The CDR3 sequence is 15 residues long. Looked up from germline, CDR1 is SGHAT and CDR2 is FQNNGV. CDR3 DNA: TGTGCCAGCAGCTTAGTCGGACAGGGGTCCTACGAGCAGTACTTC. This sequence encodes CASSLVGQGSYEQYF.

CDR3 region: CASSLNPEGTEAFF. In DNA form, the CDR3 reads TGTGCCAGCAGCTTGAATCCGGAGGGCACTGAAGCTTTCTTT. The genes are TRBV5-5 and TRBJ1-1; D not resolved. The CDR3 has 14 residues. CDR1 SGHKS and CDR2 YYEKEE come from the germline V gene (reference sequence). V was shortened by 1 base and J by 4 bases, with 11 bases between the two germline ends.

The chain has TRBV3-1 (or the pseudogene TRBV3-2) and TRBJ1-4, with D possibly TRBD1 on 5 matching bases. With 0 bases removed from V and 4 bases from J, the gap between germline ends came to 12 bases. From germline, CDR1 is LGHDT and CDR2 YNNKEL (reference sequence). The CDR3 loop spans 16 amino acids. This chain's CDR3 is CASSQDLQDLNEKLFF. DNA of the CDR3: TGTGCCAGCAGCCAAGATTTACAGGACCTTAATGAAAAACTGTTTTTT.

CDR3 sequence: CASSTQGKGGYTF. The CDR3 bases are TGTGCCAGCAGCACCCAGGGGAAAGGTGGCTACACCTTC. The genes are TRBV7-2 and TRBJ1-2; D might be TRBD1 (6 bases). This CDR3 is built from 13 residues. Trimming removed 5 bases from V and 7 bases from J, with 14 bases in between. Germline CDR1 reads SGHTA; CDR2 reads FQGNSA.

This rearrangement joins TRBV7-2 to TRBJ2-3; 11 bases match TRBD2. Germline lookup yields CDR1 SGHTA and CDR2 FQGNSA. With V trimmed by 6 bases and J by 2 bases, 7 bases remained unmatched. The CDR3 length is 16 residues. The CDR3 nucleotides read TGTGCCAGCAGTCGGGGACTAGCGGTGGACACAGATACGCAGTATTTT. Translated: CASSRGLAVDTDTQYF.

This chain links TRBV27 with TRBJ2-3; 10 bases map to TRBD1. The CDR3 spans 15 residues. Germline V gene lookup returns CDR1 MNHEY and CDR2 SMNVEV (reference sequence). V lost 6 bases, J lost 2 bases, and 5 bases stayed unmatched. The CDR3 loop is CASRRQGAPTDTQYF. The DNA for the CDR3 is TGTGCCAGCAGGAGACAGGGGGCGCCCACAGATACGCAGTATTTT.

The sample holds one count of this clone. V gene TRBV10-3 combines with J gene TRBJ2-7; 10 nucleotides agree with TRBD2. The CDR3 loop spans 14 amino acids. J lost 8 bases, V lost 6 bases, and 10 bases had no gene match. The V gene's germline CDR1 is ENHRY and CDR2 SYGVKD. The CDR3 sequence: CAIRGERGGSKQYF. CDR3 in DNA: TGTGCCATCAGGGGGGAGCGGGGGGGCTCAAAGCAGTACTTC.

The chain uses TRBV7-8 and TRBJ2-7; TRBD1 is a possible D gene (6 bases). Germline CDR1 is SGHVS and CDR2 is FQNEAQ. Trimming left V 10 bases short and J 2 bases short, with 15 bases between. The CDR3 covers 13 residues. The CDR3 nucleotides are TGTGCCACCGGGACACGCGTCCCCTACGAGCAGTACTTC. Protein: CATGTRVPYEQYF.

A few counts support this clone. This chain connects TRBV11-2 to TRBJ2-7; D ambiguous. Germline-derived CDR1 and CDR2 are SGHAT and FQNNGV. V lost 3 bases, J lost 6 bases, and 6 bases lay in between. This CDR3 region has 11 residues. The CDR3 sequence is CASSFGPEQYF. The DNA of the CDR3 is TGTGCCAGCAGCTTCGGTCCCGAGCAGTACTTC.